This TCR beta chain is drawn from a study of T-cell reconstitution after alpha-beta-depleted transplantation in children. Study results and caveats: Surviving recipient T cells and thymic progenitors accounted for the high day-60 TCRbeta diversity observed in some patients.

Germline CDR1 is SGHNT and CDR2 is YENEEA. The CDR3 has 17 amino acids. The J segment lost 6 bases and the V segment lost 7 bases, leaving 15 bases of the junction unmatched. Preparation of the TCRbeta library was carried out with unique molecular identifiers. A single record per CDR3 protein comes from TCRdb applying MiXCR to the PCR reads. The sample gives 500,000 to 750,000 distinct CDR3 sequences, 20% to 30% of which show up once; about 35% is in the top ten. About this clonotype itself: No antigen is known for it.

The clonotype was recovered from a boy in the first two years of life with Wiskott-Aldrich syndrome, due to receive a stem cell transplant. This chain connects TRBV11-3 to TRBJ1-5; 10 bases map to TRBD1. The sample was PBMCs, taken before TCRalphabeta/CD19-depleted stem cell transplant. This CDR3 is CASIEGGTGAGSQPQHF. CDR3 nucleotide sequence: TGTGCCAGCATCGAGGGGGGGACAGGGGCCGGATCTCAGCCCCAGCATTTT.